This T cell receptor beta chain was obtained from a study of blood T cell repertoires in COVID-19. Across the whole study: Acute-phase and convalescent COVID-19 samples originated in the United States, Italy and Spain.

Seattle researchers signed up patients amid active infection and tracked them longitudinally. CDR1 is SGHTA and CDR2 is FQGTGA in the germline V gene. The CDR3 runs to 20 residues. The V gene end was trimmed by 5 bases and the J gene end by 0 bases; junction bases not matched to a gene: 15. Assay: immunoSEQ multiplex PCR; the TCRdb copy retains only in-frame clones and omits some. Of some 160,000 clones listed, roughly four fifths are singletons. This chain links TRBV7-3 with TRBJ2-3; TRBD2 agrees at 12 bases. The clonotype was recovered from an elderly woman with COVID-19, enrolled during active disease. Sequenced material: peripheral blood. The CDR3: CASSATPLAGGRLSTDTQYF. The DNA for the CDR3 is TGTGCCAGCAGCGCCACCCCTCTAGCGGGAGGGAGGTTGAGCACAGATACGCAGTATTTT.